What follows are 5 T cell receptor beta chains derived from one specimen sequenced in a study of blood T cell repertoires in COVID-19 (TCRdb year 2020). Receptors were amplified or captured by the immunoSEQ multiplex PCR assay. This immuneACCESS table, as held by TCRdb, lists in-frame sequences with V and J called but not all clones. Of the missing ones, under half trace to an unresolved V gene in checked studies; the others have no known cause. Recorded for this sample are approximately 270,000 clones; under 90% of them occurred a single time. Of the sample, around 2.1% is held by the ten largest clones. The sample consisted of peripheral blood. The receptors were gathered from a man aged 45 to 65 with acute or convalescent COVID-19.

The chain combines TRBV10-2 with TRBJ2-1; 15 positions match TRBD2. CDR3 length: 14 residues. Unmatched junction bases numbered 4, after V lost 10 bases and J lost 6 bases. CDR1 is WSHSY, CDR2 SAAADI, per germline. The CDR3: CATPGLAGGNEQFF. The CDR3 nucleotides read TGCGCCACCCCGGGACTAGCGGGGGGCAATGAGCAGTTCTTC.

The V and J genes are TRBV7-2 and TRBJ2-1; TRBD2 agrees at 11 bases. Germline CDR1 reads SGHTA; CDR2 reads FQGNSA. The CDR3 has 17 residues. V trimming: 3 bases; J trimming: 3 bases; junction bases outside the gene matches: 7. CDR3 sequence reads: CASSFSSGGLSYNEQFF. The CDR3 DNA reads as TGTGCCAGCAGCTTTTCTAGCGGGGGGCTCAGCTACAATGAGCAGTTCTTC.

The CDR3 region is CARSSGQGTDTQYF. In nucleotides, the CDR3 is TGTGCCAGAAGCTCCGGACAGGGTACAGATACGCAGTATTTT. V usage is TRBV5-3 and J usage is TRBJ2-3, with TRBD1 identical over 8 bases. TRBV5-3 is flagged as an ORF with uncertain function. CDR3 length equals 14 residues. The trim removed 3 bases at V and 3 bases at J, leaving 3 bases unmatched.

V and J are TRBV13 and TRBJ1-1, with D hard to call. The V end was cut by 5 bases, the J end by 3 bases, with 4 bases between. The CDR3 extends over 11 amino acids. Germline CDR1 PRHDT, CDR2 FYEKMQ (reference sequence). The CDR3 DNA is TGTGCCAGCAGCCATTACACTGAAGCTTTCTTT. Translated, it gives CASSHYTEAFF.

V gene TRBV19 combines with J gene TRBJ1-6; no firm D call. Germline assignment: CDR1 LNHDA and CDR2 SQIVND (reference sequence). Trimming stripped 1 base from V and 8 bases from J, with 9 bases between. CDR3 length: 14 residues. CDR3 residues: CASSIALGDSPLHF. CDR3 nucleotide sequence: TGTGCCAGTAGTATAGCCCTCGGGGATTCACCCCTCCACTTT.